This entry lists 18 T cell receptor beta chains sequenced from one sample in a study of CD8 T cells in Susac syndrome. After extraction with the RNeasy kit, roughly 0.5 to 1 ug of the RNA was reverse transcribed using random hexamers. TCRdb reprocessed the immunoSEQ multiplex PCR reads with MiXCR, giving one entry per CDR3 protein. The sample holds about 80,000 distinct CDR3 sequences; over 90% are singletons and the top ten take 0.26%. Source material: CD8+ T cells from PBMCs. The receptors here all came from a human donor in good health.

The chain links TRBV27 to TRBJ1-5; D unresolved. Between the trimmed V and J ends, which lost 5 bases and 3 bases, there was a span of 14 bases. Germline CDR1 and CDR2: MNHEY and SMNVEV (reference sequence). This CDR3 comprises 15 residues. CDR3 region: CASSPTSTDNQPQHF. In DNA, the CDR3 is TGTGCCAGCAGTCCCACAAGTACAGACAATCAGCCCCAGCATTTT.

This clonotype appeared once. The chain carries TRBV5-1 and TRBJ2-3, with D maybe TRBD1 (5 bases). CDR3 length: 16 residues. Trimming left V 0 bases short and J 1 base short, with 12 bases between. Germline V CDR1 and CDR2: SGHRS, YFSETQ. CDR3: CASSLGTGVGTDTQYF. CDR3 DNA sequence: TGCGCCAGCAGCTTGGGAACAGGCGTTGGCACAGATACGCAGTATTTT.

This chain joins TRBV29-1 and TRBJ1-5, with D uncertain. Germline V gene lookup returns CDR1 SQVTM and CDR2 ANQGSEA. The CDR3 consists of 15 residues. V was trimmed by 7 bases and J by 2 bases, leaving 18 bases between them. The CDR3 DNA sequence: TGCAGCGCAATATTTCTGCCAGGAGGCAATCAGCCCCAGCATTTT. Encoded protein: CSAIFLPGGNQPQHF.

The chain carries TRBV6-2 or TRBV6-3 and TRBJ2-1, with 12 bases that match TRBD2. This CDR3 has 21 amino acids. Germline V gene sequence: CDR1 MNHEY, CDR2 SVGEGT. Trimming cost V 0 bases and J 0 bases; bases outside gene matches: 12. The CDR3 DNA sequence: TGTGCCAGCAGTTACTCCGACCGACTAGCGGGGGTCCTCAGCTCCTACAATGAGCAGTTCTTC. This gives the protein CASSYSDRLAGVLSSYNEQFF.

V gene TRBV20-1 combines with J gene TRBJ2-2, with 8 bases identical to TRBD1. CDR3 size: 15 residues. After removal of 3 bases from V and 6 bases from J, the junction contained 9 bases not matched to a gene. The germline V gene encodes CDR1 DFQATT and CDR2 SNEGSKA (reference sequence). The CDR3 spells CSASRRTGWSGELFF. The DNA of the CDR3 is TGCAGTGCTAGTAGGCGGACAGGGTGGTCCGGGGAGCTGTTTTTT.

This chain joins TRBV12-3 or TRBV12-4 and TRBJ2-1, with D unresolved. CDR3 length: 13 residues. Trimming pared 6 bases from V and 2 bases from J, leaving 8 bases between. The CDR3 reads CASSYPTYNEQFF. The CDR3 bases are TGTGCCAGCAGCTATCCAACCTACAATGAGCAGTTCTTC.

This sequence joins TRBV19 and TRBJ2-1; D not certain. The CDR3 consists of 13 residues. Germline CDR1 LNHDA, CDR2 SQIVND (reference sequence). Trimming stripped 7 bases from V and 7 bases from J, with 14 bases between. CDR3 sequence reads: CASTPSPVNEQFF. The CDR3 DNA reads TGTGCCAGTACCCCCTCCCCGGTGAATGAGCAGTTCTTC.

This clonotype was picked up one time. V and J are TRBV14 and TRBJ2-5; 8 bases align to TRBD2. The CDR3 has 16 amino acids. The V gene's germline CDR1 is SGHDN and CDR2 FVKESK. V was pared by 0 bases and J by 4 bases, with 7 bases of the junction left unmatched. The DNA for the CDR3 is TGTGCCAGCAGCCAAGATGTGGCGCTAGCGGGAGAGACCCAGTACTTC. Encoded protein: CASSQDVALAGETQYF.

CDR3 loop: CASTSGGILNTEAFF. The CDR3 nucleotides are TGTGCCAGCACCAGTGGGGGCATTCTGAACACTGAAGCTTTCTTT. V gene TRBV9 combines with J gene TRBJ1-1; possible D gene TRBD1, 6 bases. This CDR3 spans 15 amino acids. The V gene lost 6 bases and the J gene lost 0 bases, with 15 bases spanning the gap. The germline V gene encodes CDR1 SGDLS and CDR2 YYNGEE.

The CDR3 spells CSAAAEINSNQPQHF. The DNA for the CDR3 is TGCAGTGCCGCAGCTGAAATAAATAGCAATCAGCCCCAGCATTTT. The V gene is TRBV20-1, the J gene TRBJ1-5; unclear D gene. The V gene lost 6 bases and the J gene lost 0 bases, with 15 bases spanning the gap. There are 15 residues in the CDR3. Germline CDR1 is DFQATT and CDR2 is SNEGSKA (reference sequence).

The rearrangement joins TRBV3-1 to TRBJ1-6, with unresolved D. Trimming cost V 5 bases and J 14 bases, with 10 bases left between them. Germline V lookup: CDR1 LGHDT, CDR2 YNNKEL (reference sequence). The CDR3 totals 11 residues. CDR3 nucleotides: TGTGCCAGCAGCTCGGGCTCATCCCTCCACTTT. It specifies CASSSGSSLHF.

The table lists this clonotype with a count of one. V is TRBV25-1 and J is TRBJ2-1, with 9 bases aligning to TRBD2. This CDR3 comprises 17 residues. Trimming removed 6 bases from V and 2 bases from J; junction bases left unmatched: 11. The germline V gene has CDR1 MGHDK and CDR2 SYGVNS. CDR3 amino acids: CASSAGPAGGPYNEQFF. In DNA form, the CDR3 reads TGTGCCAGCAGCGCCGGGCCGGCGGGAGGGCCCTACAATGAGCAGTTCTTC.

This CDR3 reads CASSQGQGLTEAFF. CDR3 nucleotide sequence: TGCGCCAGCAGCCAGGGACAGGGCTTGACTGAAGCTTTCTTT. The V call is TRBV4-1, the J call TRBJ1-1; 9 bases match TRBD1. J was trimmed by 5 bases and V by 3 bases; bases with no gene match: 4. The germline V gene has CDR1 MGHRA and CDR2 YSYEKL. The CDR3 has 14 residues.

This chain uses TRBV29-1 with TRBJ2-2; no firm D call. Trimming shortened V by 4 bases and J by 4 bases, and 7 bases separated the two germline ends. Germline assignment: CDR1 SQVTM and CDR2 ANQGSEA. CDR3 length equals 12 residues. Here the CDR3 DNA reads TGCAGCGTTGTTCGGTCCACCGGGGAGCTGTTTTTT. It codes for CSVVRSTGELFF.

The CDR3 region has the DNA TGCAGTGCTAGAGATGTAGGTTTCGGCTACGAGCAGTACGTC. It codes for CSARDVGFGYEQYV. The chain joins TRBV20-1 to TRBJ2-7, with unresolved D. CDR3 length equals 14 residues. Germline V CDR1 and CDR2: DFQATT, SNEGSKA (reference sequence). Between the trimmed V and J ends, which lost 0 bases and 3 bases, there was a span of 12 bases.

The chain is built from TRBV27 and TRBJ1-1; D uncertain. V lost 7 bases to trimming and J lost 3 bases, with 12 bases between them. From germline, CDR1 is MNHEY and CDR2 SMNVEV (reference sequence). CDR3 length: 13 amino acids. The CDR3, as DNA: TGTGCCAGCAAACTGCTCGGGGACACTGAAGCTTTCTTT. Its translation: CASKLLGDTEAFF.

This chain joins TRBV4-1 and TRBJ2-1, with D tentatively TRBD1 or TRBD2 (5 bases each). The germline V and J ends were trimmed by 6 bases and 9 bases, with 15 bases remaining between them. Germline CDR1 is MGHRA and CDR2 is YSYEKL. The CDR3 covers 13 residues. CDR3 protein: CASSQTLGGEQFF. CDR3 coding DNA: TGCGCCAGCAGTCAGACCCTTGGGGGTGAGCAGTTCTTC.

The chain links TRBV3-1 to TRBJ2-2; D is undetermined. V lost 3 bases to trimming and J lost 3 bases, with 11 bases between them. The CDR3 consists of 15 residues. Germline CDR1 and CDR2: LGHDT and YNNKEL (reference sequence). Here the CDR3 DNA reads TGTGCCAGCAGCCAGGGGTCCGACTACACCGGGGAGCTGTTTTTT. As protein: CASSQGSDYTGELFF.